The following is a T cell receptor (beta chain) sequence with its context. The antigen is not known. This specimen includes other DNA sequences encoding the same CDR3. Profiling relied on immunoSEQ multiplex PCR, and the TCRdb table lists in-frame clones only, not all of them. The data contain 550,000 to 750,000 clones, nearly 97% of them singletons. The data stem from a study of shared clonotypes between healthy human individuals. Study-level background: Serving as donors were a couple of women and a few men, whose ages spanned 18 to 49. Study-wide points: Rarefaction gave evidence that sorted-subset sequencing remained incomplete despite large depth. Represented genetic and exposure-history diversity was restricted by having few donors.

Naive CD8 cells were CD45RO-negative, positively selected for CCR7, excluding terminally differentiated effector memory CD45RA+ cells. Within Nashville, Tennessee resided all donors, each a Caucasian adult. Material for sequencing was naive CD8+ T cells sorted from blood. The origin of this receptor is a woman in her twenties or thirties in good health.

CDR3 protein: CASSLGAEAFF. The CDR3 DNA reads as TGTGCCAGCAGTTTGGGCGCTGAAGCTTTCTTT. This chain links TRBV27 with TRBJ1-1; D gene unclear. This CDR3 contains 11 residues. Per germline, CDR1 MNHEY and CDR2 SMNVEV (reference sequence). V dropped 3 bases and J dropped 6 bases, with 5 bases sitting between them.